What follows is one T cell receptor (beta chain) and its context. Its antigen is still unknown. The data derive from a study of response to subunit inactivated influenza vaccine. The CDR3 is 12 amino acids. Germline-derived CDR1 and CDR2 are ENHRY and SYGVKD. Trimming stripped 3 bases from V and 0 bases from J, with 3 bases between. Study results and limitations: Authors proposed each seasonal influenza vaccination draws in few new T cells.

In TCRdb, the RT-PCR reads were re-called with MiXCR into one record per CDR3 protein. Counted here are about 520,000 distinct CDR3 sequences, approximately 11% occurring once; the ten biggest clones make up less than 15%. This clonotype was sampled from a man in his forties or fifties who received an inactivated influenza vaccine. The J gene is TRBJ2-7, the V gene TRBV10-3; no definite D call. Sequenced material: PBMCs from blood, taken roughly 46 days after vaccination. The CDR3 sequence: CAISDSSYEQYF. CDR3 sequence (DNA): TGTGCCATCAGTGACTCCTCCTACGAGCAGTACTTC.